A selection of T cell receptor beta chains follows, all from one sample in a study of long-term antiretroviral therapy in people with HIV. Method: immunoSEQ multiplex PCR; TCRdb's copy keeps in-frame clones and lacks some. The sample shows about 20,000 clones, around three quarters of them seen only once. Specimen: unsorted PBMCs, collected 0.2 years after starting antiretroviral therapy. The receptors come from a woman in her 40s with HIV. Both conserved end residues are part of each CDR3. Clone sizes are given selectively: once, few, many, or a class where the clone is expanded.

TRBJ1-2 TRBV15 - CATSRDRGPPGGNYGYTF
TRBJ2-7 TRBV5-6 - CASSGGVFEQYF
TRBJ1-6 TRBV7-2 - CASSLDRGSPLHF
TRBJ1-4 TRBV6-1 - CASRYGEYEKLFF
TRBJ1-3 TRBV30 - CARGTAGNTIYF
TRBJ2-7 TRBV19 - CASSQTTGQGPYEQYF
TRBJ2-5 TRBV5-4 - CASSFRGAKETQYF
TRBJ2-3 TRBV5-8 - CASSLVLGGTDTQYF
TRBJ2-7 TRBV11-3 - CASSVTSSSYEQYF
TRBJ1-2 TRBV2 few CASSKTGDRYTF
TRBJ1-6 TRBV7-9 - CASSPWTDYNSPLHF
TRBJ2-2 TRBV5-4 - CASSSNTGELFF
TRBJ1-1 TRBV4-1 - CASTHSGNTEAFF
TRBJ2-5 TRBV30 - CAWSIPGRLLVTQYF
TRBJ1-1 TRBV19 - CASNPGYQDLNTEAFF
TRBJ1-2 TRBV6-5 - CASFQGPNYGYTF
TRBJ1-5 TRBV15 - CATSREGSRQPQHF
TRBJ2-1 TRBV27 - CASTSAGTRDNEQFF
TRBJ1-4 TRBV18 - CASSDVAGGNEKLFF
TRBJ1-1 TRBV18 - CASSPQNGLLNTEAFF
TRBJ1-1 TRBV6-5 - CASSRGSDREAFF
TRBJ1-5 TRBV7-9 - CASSLSDYSNQPQHF
TRBJ1-2 TRBV5-6 - CASSPRDRGPYGYTF
TRBJ1-1 TRBV19 few CASRESRLNTEAFF
TRBJ2-3 TRBV29-1 - CSVERGSTDTQYF
TRBJ1-1 TRBV14 - CASSQEAGWTEAFF
TRBJ1-1 TRBV30 - CAWSVGGGIPEAFF
TRBJ2-2 TRBV7-9 medium-sized CASSQIGQGWSTGELFF
TRBJ2-1 TRBV1 - CTSSQVSTSGGYNEQFF
TRBJ2-3 TRBV5-6 - CASSRTGSTDTQYF
TRBJ2-3 TRBV19 - CASSSRTPPSQYF
TRBJ1-2 TRBV13 few CASSLRGDYGYTF
TRBJ1-1 TRBV6-5 once CASSLRGLNTEAFF
TRBJ1-1 TRBV7-9 - CASSLVGFRTTEAFF
TRBJ2-7 TRBV5-1 - CASSVAGTGAYEQYF
TRBJ2-7 TRBV21-1 - CASRLSSGRGSYEQYF
TRBJ2-1 TRBV25-1 - CASSSGLAMNEQFF
TRBJ1-1 TRBV19 - CASRVPGTTEAFF
TRBJ2-5 TRBV5-1 - CASQGGGSQETQYF
TRBJ1-2 TRBV2 - CASSVEGVDGYTF
TRBJ1-6 TRBV30 - CAWSFSGRSSYNSPLHF
TRBJ2-7 TRBV14 - CARLDGSSYEQYF